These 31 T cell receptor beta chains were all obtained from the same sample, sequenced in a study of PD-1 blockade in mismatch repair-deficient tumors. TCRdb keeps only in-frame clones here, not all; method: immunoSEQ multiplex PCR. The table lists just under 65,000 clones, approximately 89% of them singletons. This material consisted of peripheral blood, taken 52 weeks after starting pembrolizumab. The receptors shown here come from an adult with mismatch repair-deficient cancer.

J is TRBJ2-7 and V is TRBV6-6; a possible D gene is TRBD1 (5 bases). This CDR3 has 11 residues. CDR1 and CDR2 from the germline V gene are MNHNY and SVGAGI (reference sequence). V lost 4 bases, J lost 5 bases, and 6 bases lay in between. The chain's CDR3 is CASSWGNEQYF. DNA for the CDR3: TGTGCCAGCAGTTGGGGCAACGAGCAGTACTTC.

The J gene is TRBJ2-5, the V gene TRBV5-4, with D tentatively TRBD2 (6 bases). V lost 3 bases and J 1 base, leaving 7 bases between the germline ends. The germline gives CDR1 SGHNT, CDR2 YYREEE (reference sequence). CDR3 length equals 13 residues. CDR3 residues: CASSWGGQETQYF. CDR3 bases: TGTGCCAGCAGCTGGGGAGGCCAAGAGACCCAGTACTTC.

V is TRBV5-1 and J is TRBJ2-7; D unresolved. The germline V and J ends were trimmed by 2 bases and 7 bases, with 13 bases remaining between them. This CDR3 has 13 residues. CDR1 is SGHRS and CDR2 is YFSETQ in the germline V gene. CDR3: CASSLETVWEQYF. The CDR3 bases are TGCGCCAGCAGCTTAGAAACCGTTTGGGAGCAGTACTTC.

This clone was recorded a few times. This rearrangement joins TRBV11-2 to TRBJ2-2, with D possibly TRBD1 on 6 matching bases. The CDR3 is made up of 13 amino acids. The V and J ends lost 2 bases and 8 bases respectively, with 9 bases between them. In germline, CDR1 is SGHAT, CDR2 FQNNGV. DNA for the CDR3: TGTGCCAGCAGCTTACAGCAGGGGGGGGAGCTGTTTTTT. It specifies CASSLQQGGELFF.

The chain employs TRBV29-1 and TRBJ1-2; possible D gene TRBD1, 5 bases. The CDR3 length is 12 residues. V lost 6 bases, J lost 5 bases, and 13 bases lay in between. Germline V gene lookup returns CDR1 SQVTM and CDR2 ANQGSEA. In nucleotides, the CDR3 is TGCAGCGTGACAGCGCTTTCTTATGGCTACACCTTC. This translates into CSVTALSYGYTF.

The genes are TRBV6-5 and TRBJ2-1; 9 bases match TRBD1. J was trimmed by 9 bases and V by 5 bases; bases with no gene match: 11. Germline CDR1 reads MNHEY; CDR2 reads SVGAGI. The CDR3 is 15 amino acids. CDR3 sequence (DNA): TGTGCCAGCAGTACGACCCTCCCGACAGGGGGTGAGCAGTTCTTC. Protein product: CASSTTLPTGGEQFF.

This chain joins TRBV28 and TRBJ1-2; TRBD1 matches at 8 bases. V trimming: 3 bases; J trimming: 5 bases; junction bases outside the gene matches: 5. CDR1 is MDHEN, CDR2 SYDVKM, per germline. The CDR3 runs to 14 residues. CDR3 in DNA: TGTGCCAGCAGTTTGAACAGGGGGATGTATGGCTACACCTTC. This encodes CASSLNRGMYGYTF.

The CDR3 reads CASSYSTSGSISYF. CDR3 DNA sequence: TGTGCCAGCAGTTACTCGACTAGCGGGAGCATTTCGTACTTC. This chain connects TRBV6-6 to TRBJ2-7, with 12 bases identical to TRBD2. The germline gives CDR1 MNHNY, CDR2 SVGAGI (reference sequence). The CDR3 covers 14 residues. V lost 0 bases, J lost 12 bases, and 6 bases stayed unmatched.

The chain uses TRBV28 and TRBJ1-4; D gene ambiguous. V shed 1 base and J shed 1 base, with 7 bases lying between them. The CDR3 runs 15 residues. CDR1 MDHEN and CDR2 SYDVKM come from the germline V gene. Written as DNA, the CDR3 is TGTGCCAGCAGTTTATTCGAGGGAACTAATGAAAAACTGTTTTTT. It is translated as CASSLFEGTNEKLFF.

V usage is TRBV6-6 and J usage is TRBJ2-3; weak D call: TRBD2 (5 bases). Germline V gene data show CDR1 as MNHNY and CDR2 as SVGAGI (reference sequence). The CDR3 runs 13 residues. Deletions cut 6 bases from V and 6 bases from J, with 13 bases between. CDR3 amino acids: CASSQFGVDTQYF. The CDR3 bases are TGTGCCAGCAGCCAATTCGGGGTCGATACGCAGTATTTT.

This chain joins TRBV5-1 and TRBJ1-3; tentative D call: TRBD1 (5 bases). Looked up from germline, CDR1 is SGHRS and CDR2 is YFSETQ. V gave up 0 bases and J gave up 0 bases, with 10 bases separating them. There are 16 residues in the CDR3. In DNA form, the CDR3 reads TGCGCCAGCAGCTTGGGGGACGTAAGCTCTGGAAACACCATATATTTT. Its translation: CASSLGDVSSGNTIYF.

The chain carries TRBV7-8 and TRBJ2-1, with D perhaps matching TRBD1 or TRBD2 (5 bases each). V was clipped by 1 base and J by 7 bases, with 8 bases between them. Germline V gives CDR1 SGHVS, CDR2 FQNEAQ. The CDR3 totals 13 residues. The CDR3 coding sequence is TGTGCCAGCAGCTTAGTTTGGGGGAATGAGCAGTTCTTC. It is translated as CASSLVWGNEQFF.

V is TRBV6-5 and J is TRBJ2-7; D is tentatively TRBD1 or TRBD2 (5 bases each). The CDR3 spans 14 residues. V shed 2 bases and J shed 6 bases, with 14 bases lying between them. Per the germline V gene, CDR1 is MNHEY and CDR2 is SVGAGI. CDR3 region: CASSYNLFGGEQYF. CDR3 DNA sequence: TGTGCCAGCAGTTACAACCTGTTTGGGGGCGAGCAGTACTTC.

The CDR3 region is CASSLSAINLRSYNEQFF. Here the CDR3 DNA reads TGCGCCAGCAGCTTGTCGGCCATTAATCTTAGGTCCTACAATGAGCAGTTCTTC. The rearrangement uses TRBV5-1 and TRBJ2-1; unclear D gene. CDR1 is SGHRS and CDR2 is YFSETQ in the germline V gene. V lost 1 base, J lost 1 base, and 18 bases lay in between. CDR3 length: 18 residues. Based on the CDR3 plus reference TRBV5-1 and TRBJ2-1, the full variable domain is KAGVTQTPRYLIKTRGQQVTLSCSPISGHRSVSWYQQTPGQGLQFLFEYFSETQRNKGNFPGRFSGRQFSNSRSEMNVSTLELGDSALYLCASSLSAINLRSYNEQFFGPGTRLTVL.

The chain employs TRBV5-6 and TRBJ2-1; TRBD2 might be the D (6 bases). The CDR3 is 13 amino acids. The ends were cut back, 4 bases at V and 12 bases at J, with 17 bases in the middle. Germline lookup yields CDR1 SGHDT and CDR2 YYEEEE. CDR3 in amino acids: CASSPRRRAGQFF. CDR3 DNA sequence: TGTGCCAGCAGCCCCCGCCGGAGGGCAGGGCAGTTCTTC.

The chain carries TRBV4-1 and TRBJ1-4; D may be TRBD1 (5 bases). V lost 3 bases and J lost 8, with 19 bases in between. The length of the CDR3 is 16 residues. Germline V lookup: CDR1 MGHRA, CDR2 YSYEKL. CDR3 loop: CASSHPRRGEKEKLFF. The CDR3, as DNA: TGCGCCAGCAGCCACCCCCGTCGGGGCGAGAAGGAAAAACTGTTTTTT.

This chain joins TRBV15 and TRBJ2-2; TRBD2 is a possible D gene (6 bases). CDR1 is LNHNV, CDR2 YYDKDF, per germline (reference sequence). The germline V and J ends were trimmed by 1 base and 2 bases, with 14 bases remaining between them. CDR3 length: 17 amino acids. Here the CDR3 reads CATSRGSGTLNTGELFF. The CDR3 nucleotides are TGTGCCACCAGCAGAGGATCGGGGACTTTAAACACCGGGGAGCTGTTTTTT. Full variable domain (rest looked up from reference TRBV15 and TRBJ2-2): DAMVIQNPRYQVTQFGKPVTLSCSQTLNHNVMYWYQQKSSQAPKLLFHYYDKDFNNEADTPDNFQSRRPNTSFCFLDIRSPGLGDTAMYLCATSRGSGTLNTGELFFGEGSRLTVL.

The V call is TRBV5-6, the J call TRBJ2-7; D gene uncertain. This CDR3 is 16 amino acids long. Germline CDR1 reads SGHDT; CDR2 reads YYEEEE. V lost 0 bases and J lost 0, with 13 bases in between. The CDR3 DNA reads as TGTGCCAGCAGCTTGGGTCAGCCTCGTTACTCCTACGAGCAGTACTTC. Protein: CASSLGQPRYSYEQYF.

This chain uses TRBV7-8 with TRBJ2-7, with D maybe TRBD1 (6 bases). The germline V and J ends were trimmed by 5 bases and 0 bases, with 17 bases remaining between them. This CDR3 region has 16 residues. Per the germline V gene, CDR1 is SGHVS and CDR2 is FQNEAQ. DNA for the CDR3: TGTGCCAGCAGCAACCCCCGGGACATGAGCTCCTACGAGCAGTACTTC. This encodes CASSNPRDMSSYEQYF.

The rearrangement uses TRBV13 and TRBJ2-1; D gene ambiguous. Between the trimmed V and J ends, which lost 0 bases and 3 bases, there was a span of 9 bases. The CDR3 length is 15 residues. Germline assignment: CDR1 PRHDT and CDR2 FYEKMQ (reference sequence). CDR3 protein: CASSLGLDRYNEQFF. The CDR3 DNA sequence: TGTGCCAGCAGCTTAGGACTGGACCGCTACAATGAGCAGTTCTTC.

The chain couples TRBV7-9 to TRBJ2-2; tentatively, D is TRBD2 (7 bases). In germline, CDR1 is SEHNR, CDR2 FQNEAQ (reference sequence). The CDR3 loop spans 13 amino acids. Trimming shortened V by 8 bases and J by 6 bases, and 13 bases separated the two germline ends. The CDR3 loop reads CASGGAGAGELFF. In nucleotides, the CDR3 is TGTGCCAGCGGGGGGGCAGGCGCCGGGGAGCTGTTTTTT.

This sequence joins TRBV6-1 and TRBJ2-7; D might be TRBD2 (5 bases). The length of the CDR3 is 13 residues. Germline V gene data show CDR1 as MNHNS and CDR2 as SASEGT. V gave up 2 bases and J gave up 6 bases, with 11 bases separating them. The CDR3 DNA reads TGTGCCAGCAGTGAATTCCGGGGATCCGAGCAGTACTTC. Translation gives CASSEFRGSEQYF.

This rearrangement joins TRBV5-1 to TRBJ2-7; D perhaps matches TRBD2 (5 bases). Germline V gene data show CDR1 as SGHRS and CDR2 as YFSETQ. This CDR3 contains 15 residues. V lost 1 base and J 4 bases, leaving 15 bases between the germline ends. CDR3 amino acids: CASSLSAYGIYEQYF. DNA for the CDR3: TGCGCCAGCAGCTTGTCGGCCTACGGGATATACGAGCAGTACTTC.

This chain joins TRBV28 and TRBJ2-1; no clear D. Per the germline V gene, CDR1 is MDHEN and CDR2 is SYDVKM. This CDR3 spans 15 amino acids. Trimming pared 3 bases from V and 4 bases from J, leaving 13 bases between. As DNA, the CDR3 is TGTGCCAGCAGTTTTGCGGAGATCCCTTACAATGAGCAGTTCTTC. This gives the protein CASSFAEIPYNEQFF.

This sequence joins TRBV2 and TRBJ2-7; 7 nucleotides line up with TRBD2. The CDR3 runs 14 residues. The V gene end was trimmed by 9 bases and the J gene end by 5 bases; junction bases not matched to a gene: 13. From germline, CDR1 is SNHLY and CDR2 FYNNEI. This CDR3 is CARGEGLASDEQYF. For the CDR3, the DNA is TGTGCCAGAGGGGAGGGGCTAGCTTCCGACGAGCAGTACTTC.

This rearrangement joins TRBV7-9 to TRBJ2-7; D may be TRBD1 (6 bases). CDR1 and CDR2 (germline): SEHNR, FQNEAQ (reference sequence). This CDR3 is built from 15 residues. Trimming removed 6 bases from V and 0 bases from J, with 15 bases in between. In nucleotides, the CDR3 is TGTGCCAGCAGTCCCCCCACAGGGTACTCCTACGAGCAGTACTTC. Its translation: CASSPPTGYSYEQYF.

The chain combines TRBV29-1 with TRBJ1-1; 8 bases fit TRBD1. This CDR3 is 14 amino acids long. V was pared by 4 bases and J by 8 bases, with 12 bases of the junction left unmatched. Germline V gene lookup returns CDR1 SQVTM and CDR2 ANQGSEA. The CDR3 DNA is TGCAGCGTTGTTTCAGGGGGCGCCCCAATAGAAGCTTTCTTT. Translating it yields CSVVSGGAPIEAFF.

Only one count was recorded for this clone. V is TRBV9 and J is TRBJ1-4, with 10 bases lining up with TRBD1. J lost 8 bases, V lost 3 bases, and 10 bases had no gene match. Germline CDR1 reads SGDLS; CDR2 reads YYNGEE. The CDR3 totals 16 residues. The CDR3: CASSGGPGQGMEKLFF. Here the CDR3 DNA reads TGTGCCAGCAGCGGAGGACCGGGACAGGGGATGGAAAAACTGTTTTTT.

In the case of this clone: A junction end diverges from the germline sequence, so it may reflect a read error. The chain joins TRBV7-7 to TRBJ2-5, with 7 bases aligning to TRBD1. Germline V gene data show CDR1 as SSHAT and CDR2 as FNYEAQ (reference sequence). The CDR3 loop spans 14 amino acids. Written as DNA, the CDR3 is TGTGCTAGCAGCTTGGGCACAGGGGTGGAGACCCAGTACTTC. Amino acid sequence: CASSLGTGVETQYF.

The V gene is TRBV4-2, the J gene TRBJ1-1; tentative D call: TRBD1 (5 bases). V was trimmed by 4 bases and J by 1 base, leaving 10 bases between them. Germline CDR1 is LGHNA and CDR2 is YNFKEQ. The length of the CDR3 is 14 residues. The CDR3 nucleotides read TGTGCCAGCAGCCGGGGGGGTTCGAACACTGAAGCTTTCTTT. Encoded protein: CASSRGGSNTEAFF.

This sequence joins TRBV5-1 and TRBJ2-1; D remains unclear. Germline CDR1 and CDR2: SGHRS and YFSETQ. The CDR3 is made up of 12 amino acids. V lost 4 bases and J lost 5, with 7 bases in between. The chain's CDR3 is CASSLSNNEQFF. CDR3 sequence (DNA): TGCGCCAGCAGCCTATCTAACAATGAGCAGTTCTTC.